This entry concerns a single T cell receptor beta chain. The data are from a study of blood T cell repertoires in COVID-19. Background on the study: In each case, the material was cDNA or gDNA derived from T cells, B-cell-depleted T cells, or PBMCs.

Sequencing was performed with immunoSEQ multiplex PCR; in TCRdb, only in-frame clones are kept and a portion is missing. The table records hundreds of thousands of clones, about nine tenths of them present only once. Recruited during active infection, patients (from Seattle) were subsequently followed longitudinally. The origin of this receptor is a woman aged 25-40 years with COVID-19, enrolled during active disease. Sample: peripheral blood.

The CDR3 coding sequence is TGCGCCAGCAGCCCCACGGACAGGGCCCTCAATGAGCAGTTCTTC. Residues: CASSPTDRALNEQFF. This chain joins TRBV5-1 and TRBJ2-1; 8 bases line up with TRBD1. Germline trimming cut 4 bases from V and 6 bases from J; bases unmatched to any gene: 9. Germline values: CDR1 SGHRS, CDR2 YFSETQ. This CDR3 spans 15 amino acids.